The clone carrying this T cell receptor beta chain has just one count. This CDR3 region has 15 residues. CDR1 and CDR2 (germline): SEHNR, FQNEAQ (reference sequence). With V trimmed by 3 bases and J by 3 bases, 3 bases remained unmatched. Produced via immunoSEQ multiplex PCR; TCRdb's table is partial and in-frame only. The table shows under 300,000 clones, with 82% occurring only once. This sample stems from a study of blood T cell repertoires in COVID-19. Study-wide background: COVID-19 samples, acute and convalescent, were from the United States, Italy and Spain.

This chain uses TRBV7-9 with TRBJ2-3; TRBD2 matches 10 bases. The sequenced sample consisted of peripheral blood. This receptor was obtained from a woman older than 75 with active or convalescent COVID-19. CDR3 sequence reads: CASSFPSGRTDTQYF. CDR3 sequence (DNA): TGTGCCAGCAGCTTTCCTAGCGGGAGAACAGATACGCAGTATTTT.